This T cell receptor (beta chain) was identified during a study of blood T cells in healthy people across ages. Next came a second PCR, run for about 7 to 12 cycles, which used a sample-barcoded 5' primer along with a J-beta primer mix. Using its own MiXCR run on the 5' RACE reads, TCRdb lists one record per CDR3 protein. Here the sample spans under 1,100,000 distinct CDR3 sequences, under 30% being singletons. The data were also submitted as part of a second study, on T cells of mothers and their children. That paper notes: A few healthy Caucasian mothers and their six children were the donors.

The sample was blood. The sequence came from a girl aged 2 to 10 in good health.

Written as DNA, the CDR3 is TGTGCCAGCAGTACACAGGGAACTAATGAAAAACTGTTTTTT. Residues: CASSTQGTNEKLFF. This chain connects TRBV2 to TRBJ1-4, with D perhaps matching TRBD1 (6 bases). CDR1 and CDR2 from the germline V gene are SNHLY and FYNNEI. This CDR3 is 14 amino acids long. V was cut by 5 bases and J by 1 base, with 8 bases left in between.